This entry is about one T cell receptor beta chain. Its antigen remains unknown. A junction end diverges from the germline sequence, so it may reflect a read error. The germline V gene has CDR1 MNHEY and CDR2 SVGAGI. The CDR3 sequence is 9 residues long. This sample stems from a study of siplizumab effects on memory and regulatory T cells. Points from the study as a whole: Naive T cells appeared more diverse than memory cells and seemed to be major alloresponse contributors.

Measured with immunoSEQ multiplex PCR; TCRdb has only the in-frame clones, and not every one. The table records tens of thousands of clones, roughly 95% of them present only once. The origin of this receptor is a human donor in good health. The chain joins TRBV6-5 to TRBJ2-7, with TRBD1 identical over 8 bases. Sequenced material: naive CD4+ T cells sorted from blood. In nucleotides, the CDR3 is TGCCCCGACAGGGGTGAGCAGTACTTC. It yields the protein CPDRGEQYF.